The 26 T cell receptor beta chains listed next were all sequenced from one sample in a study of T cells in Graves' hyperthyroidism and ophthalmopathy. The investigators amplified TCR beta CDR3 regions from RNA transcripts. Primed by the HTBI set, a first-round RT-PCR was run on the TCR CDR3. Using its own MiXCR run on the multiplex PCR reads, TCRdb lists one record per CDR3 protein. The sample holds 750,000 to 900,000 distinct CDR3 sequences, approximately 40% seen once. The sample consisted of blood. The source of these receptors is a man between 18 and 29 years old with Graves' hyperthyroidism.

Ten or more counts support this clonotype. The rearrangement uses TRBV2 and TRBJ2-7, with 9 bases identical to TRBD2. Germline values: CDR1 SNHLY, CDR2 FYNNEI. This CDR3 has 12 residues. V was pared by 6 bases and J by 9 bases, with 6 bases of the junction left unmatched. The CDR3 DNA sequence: TGTGCCAGCAGCCCCCCGCGGGAGGGGCAGTACTTC. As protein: CASSPPREGQYF.

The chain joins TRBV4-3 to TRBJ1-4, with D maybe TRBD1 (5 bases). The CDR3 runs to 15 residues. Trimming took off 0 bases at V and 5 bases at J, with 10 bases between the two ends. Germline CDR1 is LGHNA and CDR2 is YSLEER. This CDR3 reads CASSQDSPGNEKLFF. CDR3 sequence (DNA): TGCGCCAGCAGCCAAGATTCCCCAGGGAATGAAAAACTGTTTTTT.

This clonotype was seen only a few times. This CDR3 reads CASSLDDTYEQYF. For the CDR3, the DNA is TGTGCCAGCAGCTTAGATGATACGTACGAGCAGTACTTC. The J gene is TRBJ2-7, the V gene TRBV11-2; no firm D call. The length of the CDR3 is 13 residues. The ends were cut back, 0 bases at V and 4 bases at J, with 7 bases in the middle. Per germline, CDR1 SGHAT and CDR2 FQNNGV.

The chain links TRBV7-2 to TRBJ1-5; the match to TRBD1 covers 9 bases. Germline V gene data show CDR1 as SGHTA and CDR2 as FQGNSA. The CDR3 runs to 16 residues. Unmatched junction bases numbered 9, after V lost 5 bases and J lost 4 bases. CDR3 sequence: CASSRLGTGNNQPQHF. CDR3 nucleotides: TGTGCCAGCAGCCGCCTGGGGACAGGGAATAATCAGCCCCAGCATTTT.

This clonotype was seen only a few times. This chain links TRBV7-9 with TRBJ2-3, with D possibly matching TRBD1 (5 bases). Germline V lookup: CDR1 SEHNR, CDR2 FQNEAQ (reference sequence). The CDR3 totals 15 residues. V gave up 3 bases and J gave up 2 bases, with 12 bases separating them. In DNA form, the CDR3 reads TGTGCCAGCAGCTTGGTCGTGGGGCACACAGATACGCAGTATTTT. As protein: CASSLVVGHTDTQYF.

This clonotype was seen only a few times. CDR3: CASSTNRLETQYF. CDR3 nucleotides: TGTGCCAGCAGCACGAACAGGTTGGAGACCCAGTACTTC. This chain joins TRBV7-9 and TRBJ2-5; tentative D call: TRBD1 (5 bases). The length of the CDR3 is 13 residues. V was cut by 5 bases and J by 5 bases, with 12 bases left in between. Germline V gene lookup returns CDR1 SEHNR and CDR2 FQNEAQ (reference sequence).

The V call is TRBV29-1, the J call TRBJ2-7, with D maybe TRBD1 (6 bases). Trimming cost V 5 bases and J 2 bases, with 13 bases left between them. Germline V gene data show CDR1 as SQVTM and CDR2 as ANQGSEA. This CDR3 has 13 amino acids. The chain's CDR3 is CSVSDEGAYEQYF. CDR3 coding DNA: TGCAGCGTTTCCGACGAGGGGGCCTACGAGCAGTACTTC.

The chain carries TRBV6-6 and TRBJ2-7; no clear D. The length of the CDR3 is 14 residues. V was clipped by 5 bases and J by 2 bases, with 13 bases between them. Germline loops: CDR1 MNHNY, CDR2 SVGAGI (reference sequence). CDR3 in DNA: TGTGCCAGCAGTGTAGTGGGTGCGCCCTACGAGCAGTACTTC. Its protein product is CASSVVGAPYEQYF.

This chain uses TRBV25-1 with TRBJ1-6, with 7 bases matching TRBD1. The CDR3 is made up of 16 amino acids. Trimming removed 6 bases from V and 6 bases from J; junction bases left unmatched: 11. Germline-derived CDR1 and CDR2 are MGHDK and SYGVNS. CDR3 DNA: TGTGCCAGCAGCCAGCACCGGGACAGAATTAATTCACCCCTCCACTTT. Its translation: CASSQHRDRINSPLHF.

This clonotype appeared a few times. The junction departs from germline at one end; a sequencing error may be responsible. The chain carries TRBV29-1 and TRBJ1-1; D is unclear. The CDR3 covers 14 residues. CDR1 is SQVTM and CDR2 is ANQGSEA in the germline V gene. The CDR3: CSAEPGSGNTEAFF. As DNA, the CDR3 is TGCAGCGCTGAACCGGGGTCAGGAAACACTGAAGCTTTCTTT. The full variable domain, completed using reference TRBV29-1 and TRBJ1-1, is SAVISQKPSRDICQRGTSLTIQCQVDSQVTMMFWYRQQPGQSLTLIATANQGSEATYESGFVIDKFPISRPNLTFSTLTVSNMSPEDSSIYLCSAEPGSGNTEAFFGQGTRLTVV.

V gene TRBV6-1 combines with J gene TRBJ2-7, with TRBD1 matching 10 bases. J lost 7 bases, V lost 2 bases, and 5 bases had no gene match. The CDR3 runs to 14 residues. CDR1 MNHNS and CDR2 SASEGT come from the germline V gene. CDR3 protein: CASSERDRGEEQYF. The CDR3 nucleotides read TGTGCCAGCAGTGAACGGGACAGGGGCGAGGAGCAGTACTTC.

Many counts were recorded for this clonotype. This chain's CDR3 is CASSATGVDYTEAFF. Written as DNA, the CDR3 is TGTGCCAGCAGCGCAACAGGCGTAGACTACACTGAAGCTTTCTTT. The chain carries TRBV9 and TRBJ1-1; a weak D match, TRBD1 (5 bases). Germline V gives CDR1 SGDLS, CDR2 YYNGEE. The CDR3 sequence is 15 residues long. Deletions cut 3 bases from V and 3 bases from J, with 15 bases between.

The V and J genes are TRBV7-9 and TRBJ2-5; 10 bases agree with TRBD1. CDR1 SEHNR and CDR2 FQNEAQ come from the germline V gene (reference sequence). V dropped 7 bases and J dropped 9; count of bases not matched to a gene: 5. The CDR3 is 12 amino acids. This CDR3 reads CASTGTGEAQYF. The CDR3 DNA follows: TGTGCCAGCACCGGGACAGGGGAGGCCCAGTACTTC. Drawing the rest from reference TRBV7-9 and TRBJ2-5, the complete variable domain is DTGVSQNPRHKITKRGQNVTFRCDPISEHNRLYWYRQTLGQGPEFLTYFQNEAQLEKSRLLSDRFSAERPKGSFSTLEIQRTEQGDSAMYLCASTGTGEAQYFGPGTRLLVL.

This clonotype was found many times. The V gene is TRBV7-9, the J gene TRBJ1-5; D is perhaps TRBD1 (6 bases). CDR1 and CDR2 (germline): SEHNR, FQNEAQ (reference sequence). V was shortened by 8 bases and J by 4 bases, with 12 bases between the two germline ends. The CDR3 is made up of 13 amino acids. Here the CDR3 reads CASQWTANQPQHF. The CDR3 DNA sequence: TGTGCCAGCCAGTGGACAGCTAATCAGCCCCAGCATTTT.

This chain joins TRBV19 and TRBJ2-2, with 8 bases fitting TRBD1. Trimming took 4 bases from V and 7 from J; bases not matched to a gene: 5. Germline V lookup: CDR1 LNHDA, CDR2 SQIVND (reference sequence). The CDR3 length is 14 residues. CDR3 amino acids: CASSRGQVYGELFF. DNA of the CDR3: TGTGCCAGTAGTAGGGGACAGGTGTACGGGGAGCTGTTTTTT.

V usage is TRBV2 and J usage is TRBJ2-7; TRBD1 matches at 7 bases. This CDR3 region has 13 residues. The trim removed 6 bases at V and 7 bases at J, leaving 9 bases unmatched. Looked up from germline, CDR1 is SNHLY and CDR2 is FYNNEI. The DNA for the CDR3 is TGTGCCAGCAGAGAAAAGGGGGCGCGGGAGCAGTACTTC. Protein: CASREKGAREQYF.

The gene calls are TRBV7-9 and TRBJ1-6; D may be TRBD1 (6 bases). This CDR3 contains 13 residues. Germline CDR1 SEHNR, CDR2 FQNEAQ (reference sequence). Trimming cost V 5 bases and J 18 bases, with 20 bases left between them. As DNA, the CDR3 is TGTGCCAGCAGCCTGGACAGCTCCTTATCCCCCCACTTT. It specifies CASSLDSSLSPHF.

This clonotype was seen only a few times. CDR3 amino acids: CASSLQGAKEAEAFF. CDR3 sequence (DNA): TGCGCCAGCAGCCTACAGGGGGCGAAGGAAGCTGAAGCTTTCTTT. The chain employs TRBV5-1 and TRBJ1-1; TRBD1 matches 9 bases. The V gene's germline CDR1 is SGHRS and CDR2 YFSETQ. The V and J ends lost 4 bases and 6 bases, in that order; junction bases with no gene match: 10. The CDR3 contains 15 residues.

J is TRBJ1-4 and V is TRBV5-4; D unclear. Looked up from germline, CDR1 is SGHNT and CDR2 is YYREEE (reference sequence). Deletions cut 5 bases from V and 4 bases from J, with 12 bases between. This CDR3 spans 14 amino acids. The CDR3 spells CASRVDRFNEKLFF. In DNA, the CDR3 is TGTGCCAGCAGAGTGGACCGCTTTAATGAAAAACTGTTTTTT.

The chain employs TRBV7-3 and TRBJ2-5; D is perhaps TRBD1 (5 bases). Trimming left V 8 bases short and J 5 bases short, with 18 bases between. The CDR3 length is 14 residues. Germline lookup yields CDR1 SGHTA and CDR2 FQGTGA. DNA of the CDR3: TGTGCCAGCTCCGTGCAGGGATCGGCCGAGACCCAGTACTTC. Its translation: CASSVQGSAETQYF.

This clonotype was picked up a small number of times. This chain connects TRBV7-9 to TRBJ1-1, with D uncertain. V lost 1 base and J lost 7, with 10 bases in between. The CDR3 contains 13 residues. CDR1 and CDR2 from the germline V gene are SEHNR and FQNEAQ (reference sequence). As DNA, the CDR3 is TGTGCCAGCAGCTTAGAGGGTATGGGTGAAGCTTTCTTT. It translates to CASSLEGMGEAFF.

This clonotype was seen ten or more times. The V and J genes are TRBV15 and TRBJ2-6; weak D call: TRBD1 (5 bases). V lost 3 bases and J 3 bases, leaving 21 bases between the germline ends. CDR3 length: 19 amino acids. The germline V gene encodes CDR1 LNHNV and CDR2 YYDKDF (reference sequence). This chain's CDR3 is CATSRIYRSGRDGANVLTF. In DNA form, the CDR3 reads TGTGCCACCAGCAGGATCTACAGAAGTGGCAGGGATGGGGCCAACGTCCTGACTTTC.

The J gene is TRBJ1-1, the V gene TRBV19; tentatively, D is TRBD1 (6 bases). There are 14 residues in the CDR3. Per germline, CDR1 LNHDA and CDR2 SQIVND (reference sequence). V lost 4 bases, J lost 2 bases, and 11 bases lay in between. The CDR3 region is CASSTGEINTEAFF. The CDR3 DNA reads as TGTGCCAGTAGTACAGGGGAGATCAACACTGAAGCTTTCTTT.

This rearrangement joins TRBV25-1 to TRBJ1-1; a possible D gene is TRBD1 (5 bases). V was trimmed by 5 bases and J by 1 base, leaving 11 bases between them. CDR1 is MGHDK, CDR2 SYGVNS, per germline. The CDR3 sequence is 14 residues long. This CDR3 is CASSQTVRNTEAFF. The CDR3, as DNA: TGTGCCAGCAGTCAGACAGTCAGGAACACTGAAGCTTTCTTT.

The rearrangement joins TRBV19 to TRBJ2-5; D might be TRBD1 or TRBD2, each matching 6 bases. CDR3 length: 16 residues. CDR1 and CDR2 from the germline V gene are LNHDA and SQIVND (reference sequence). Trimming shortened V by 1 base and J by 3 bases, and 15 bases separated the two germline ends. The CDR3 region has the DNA TGTGCCAGTAGTATAGTCGGGGGCGCATTGAAAGAGACCCAGTACTTC. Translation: CASSIVGGALKETQYF.

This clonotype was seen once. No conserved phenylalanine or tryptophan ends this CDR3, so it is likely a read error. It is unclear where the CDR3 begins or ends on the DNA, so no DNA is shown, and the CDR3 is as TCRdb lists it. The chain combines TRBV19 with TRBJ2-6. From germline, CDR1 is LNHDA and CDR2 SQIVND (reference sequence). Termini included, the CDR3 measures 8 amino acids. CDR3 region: CASISRTS.